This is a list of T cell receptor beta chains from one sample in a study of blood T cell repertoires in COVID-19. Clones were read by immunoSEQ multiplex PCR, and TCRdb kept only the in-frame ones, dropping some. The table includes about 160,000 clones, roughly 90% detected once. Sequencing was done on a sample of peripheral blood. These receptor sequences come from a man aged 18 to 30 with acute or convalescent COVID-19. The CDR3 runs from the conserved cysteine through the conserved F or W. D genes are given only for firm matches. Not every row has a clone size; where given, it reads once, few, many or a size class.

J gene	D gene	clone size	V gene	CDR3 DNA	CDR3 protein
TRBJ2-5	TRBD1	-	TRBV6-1	TGTGCCAGCAGTGTTAGGACAGGGGGGTTGGACGTTGGAGAGACCCAGTACTTC	CASSVRTGGLDVGETQYF
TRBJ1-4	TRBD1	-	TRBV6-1	TGTGCCAGCAGTGAGGGACAGGGTTTTGAAAAACTGTTTTTT	CASSEGQGFEKLFF
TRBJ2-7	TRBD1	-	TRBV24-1	TGTGCCACCAGTGATGGGGACAGGGCGTACGAGCAGTACTTC	CATSDGDRAYEQYF
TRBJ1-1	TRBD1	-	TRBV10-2	TGCGCCAGCAGTGTAGCTTGGACAGGACTTATGAACACTGAAGCTTTCTTT	CASSVAWTGLMNTEAFF
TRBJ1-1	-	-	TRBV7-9	TGTGCCAGCAGCTTAGGGCAGGATGAAGCTTTCTTT	CASSLGQDEAFF
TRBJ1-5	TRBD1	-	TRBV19	TGTGCCAGTAGTATAGTTGGGACAGAAAATCAGCCCCAGCATTTT	CASSIVGTENQPQHF
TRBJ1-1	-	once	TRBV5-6	TGTGCCAGCAGCTTGGGGGCAGAGGGCACTGAAGCTTTCTTT	CASSLGAEGTEAFF
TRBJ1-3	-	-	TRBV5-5	TGTGCCAGCAGCTTGGCGGGAGTCACCATATATTTT	CASSLAGVTIYF
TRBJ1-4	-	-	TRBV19	TGTGCCAGTAGTGCCCGACAGGAACCCGGGGCAAAACTGTTTTTT	CASSARQEPGAKLFF
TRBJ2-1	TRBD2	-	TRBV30	TGTGCCTGGAGGGGGACTAGCCGGTACAATGAGCAGTTCTTC	CAWRGTSRYNEQFF
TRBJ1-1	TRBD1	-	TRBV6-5	TGTGCCAGCAGACAGGGGAGCACTGAAGCTTTCTTT	CASRQGSTEAFF
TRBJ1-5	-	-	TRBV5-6	TGTGCCAGCAGCTTTAGTTTAGGGGGTTACCAGCCCCAGCATTTT	CASSFSLGGYQPQHF
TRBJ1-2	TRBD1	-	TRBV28	TGTGCCAGCAGTTTAGATACTGGGGACAGGAGGGGCTACACCTTC	CASSLDTGDRRGYTF
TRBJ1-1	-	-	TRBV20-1	TGCAGTGCTAGTTCGACAGTTTATAAGAACACTGAAGCTTTCTTT	CSASSTVYKNTEAFF
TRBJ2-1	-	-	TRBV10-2	TGCGCCAGCAGTGATTTACTAGCTGGCAATGAGCAGTTCTTC	CASSDLLAGNEQFF
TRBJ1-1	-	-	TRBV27	TGTGCCAGCAGTCTTCGAGGGGGCACTGAAGCTTTCTTT	CASSLRGGTEAFF
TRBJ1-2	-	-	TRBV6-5	TGTGCCAGCAGACCCAGGGTACGGGGCTACACCTTC	CASRPRVRGYTF
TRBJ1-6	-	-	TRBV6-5	TGTGCCAGCAGCAGGGTTAATTCACCCCTCCACTTT	CASSRVNSPLHF
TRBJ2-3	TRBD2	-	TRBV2	TGTGCCAGCAGTGAAAGCGGGAGGACAGATACGCAGTATTTT	CASSESGRTDTQYF
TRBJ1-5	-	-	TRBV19	TGTGCCAGTAGTTCCGGACAGATCTATAGCAATCAGCCCCAGCATTTT	CASSSGQIYSNQPQHF
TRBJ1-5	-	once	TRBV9	TGTGCCAGCAGTACAGATAGCAATCAGCCCCAGCATTTT	CASSTDSNQPQHF
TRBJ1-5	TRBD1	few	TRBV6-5	TGTGCCAGCAACCTCAGGACAGGGGATCAGCCCCAGCATTTT	CASNLRTGDQPQHF
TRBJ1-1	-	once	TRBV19	TGTGCCAGTAGTGTCCGGGGGGCCACTGAAGCTTTCTTT	CASSVRGATEAFF
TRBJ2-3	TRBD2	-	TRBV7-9	TGTGCCAGCAGCTCGGGACTAGCGGACACAGATACGCAGTATTTT	CASSSGLADTDTQYF
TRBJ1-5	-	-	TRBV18	TGTGCCAGCTCAAGGGGTGTGAGCAATCAGCCCCAGCATTTT	CASSRGVSNQPQHF
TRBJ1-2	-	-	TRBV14	TGTGCCAGCAGCCAAGATCTGACAGTTGGCTACACCTTC	CASSQDLTVGYTF
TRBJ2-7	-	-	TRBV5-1	TGCGCCACCCAGGAGGGACTTGGAGGCGAGCAGTACTTC	CATQEGLGGEQYF
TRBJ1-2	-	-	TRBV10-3	TGTGCCATCAAGGGGTCCCCTAACTATGGCTACACCTTC	CAIKGSPNYGYTF
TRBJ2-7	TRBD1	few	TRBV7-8	TGTGCCAGCAGCGGCGACAGGGGCGAGCAGTACTTC	CASSGDRGEQYF
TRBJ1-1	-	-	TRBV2	TGTGCCAGCAGGGTTAGGACAGAACTTAATGAAGCTTTCTTT	CASRVRTELNEAFF
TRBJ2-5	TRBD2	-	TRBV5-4	TGTGCCAGCAGCCTCGATCTAGCGGGAGTCGGTGAGACCCAGTACTTC	CASSLDLAGVGETQYF
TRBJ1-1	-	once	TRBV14	TGTGCCAGCAGCCAAGATCGGAGGCCCACTGAAGCTTTCTTT	CASSQDRRPTEAFF
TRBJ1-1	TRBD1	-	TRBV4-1	TGCGCCAGCAGACCCGGGACAGGGAAGATTCGGGACACTGAAGCTTTCTTT	CASRPGTGKIRDTEAFF
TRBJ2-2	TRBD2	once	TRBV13	TGTGCCAGCAGCTCGGGACTAGCTCCCGGGGAGCTGTTTTTT	CASSSGLAPGELFF
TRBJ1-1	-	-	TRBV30	TGTGCCTGGGGCAAGGGGACTGAAGCTTTCTTT	CAWGKGTEAFF
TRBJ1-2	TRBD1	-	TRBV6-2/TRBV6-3	TGTGCCAGCAGTTACACCGGGACAGGGCTATATGGCTACACCTTC	CASSYTGTGLYGYTF
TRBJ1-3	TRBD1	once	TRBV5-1	TGCGCCAGCAGCTTGGCCGGGACAGTGTATGGAAACACCATATATTTT	CASSLAGTVYGNTIYF
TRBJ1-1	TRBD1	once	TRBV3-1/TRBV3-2	TGTGCCAGCAGCCTCGACCTAGGACAGGGAGAGGGTTTCTTT	CASSLDLGQGEGFF
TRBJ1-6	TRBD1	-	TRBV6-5	TGTGCCAGCAGTTCCCTTGGACAGGGTAATTCACCCCTCCACTTT	CASSSLGQGNSPLHF
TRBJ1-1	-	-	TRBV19	TGTGCCAGTACCTCTAAGACCCGTCTCAGGGGGAACACTGAAGCTTTCTTT	CASTSKTRLRGNTEAFF